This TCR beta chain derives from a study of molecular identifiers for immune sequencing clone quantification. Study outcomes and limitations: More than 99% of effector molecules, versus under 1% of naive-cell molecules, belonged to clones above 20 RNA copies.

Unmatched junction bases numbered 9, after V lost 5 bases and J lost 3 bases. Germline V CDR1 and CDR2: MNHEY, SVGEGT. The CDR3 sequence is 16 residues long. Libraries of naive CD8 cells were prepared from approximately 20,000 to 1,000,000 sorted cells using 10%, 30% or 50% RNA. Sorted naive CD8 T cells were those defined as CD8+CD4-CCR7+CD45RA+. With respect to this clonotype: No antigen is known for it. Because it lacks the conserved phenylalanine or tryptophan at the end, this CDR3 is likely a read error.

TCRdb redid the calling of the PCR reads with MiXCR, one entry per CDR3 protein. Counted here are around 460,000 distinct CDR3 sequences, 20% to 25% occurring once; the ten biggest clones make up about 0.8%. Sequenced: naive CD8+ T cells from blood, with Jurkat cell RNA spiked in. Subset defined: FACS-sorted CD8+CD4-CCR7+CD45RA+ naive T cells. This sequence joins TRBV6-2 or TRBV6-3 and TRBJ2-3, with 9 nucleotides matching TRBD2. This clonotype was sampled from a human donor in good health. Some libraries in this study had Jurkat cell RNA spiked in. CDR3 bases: TGTGCCAGCAGTCCCCCGGGACTAGCCCGTACAGATACGCAGTATCTT. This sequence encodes CASSPPGLARTDTQYL.